A single sample is the source of the 19 T cell receptor beta chains below, sequenced in a study of blood T cell repertoires in COVID-19. Assay: immunoSEQ multiplex PCR; the TCRdb copy retains only in-frame clones and omits some. The repertoire consists of around 220,000 clones, with about nine tenths occurring once and the leading ten covering approximately 4.8%. Sequencing input: peripheral blood. Source of these receptors: a man in his fifties with acute or convalescent COVID-19.

The chain is built from TRBV5-1 and TRBJ2-1; 7 bases agree with TRBD2. With 0 bases clipped from V and 4 bases from J, the junction kept 4 bases outside the gene matches. Germline CDR1 is SGHRS and CDR2 is YFSETQ. This CDR3 has 15 amino acids. CDR3 coding DNA: TGCGCCAGCAGCTTGGCGGGGGGACTTTACAATGAGCAGTTCTTC. Its translation: CASSLAGGLYNEQFF.

The chain has TRBV9 and TRBJ1-1, with 7 bases identical to TRBD1. Per germline, CDR1 SGDLS and CDR2 YYNGEE. V trimming: 0 bases; J trimming: 5 bases; junction bases outside the gene matches: 10. The CDR3 runs to 16 residues. The CDR3 DNA is TGTGCCAGCAGCGTAGACAAAGGGACAGTTGGTACTGAAGCTTTCTTT. Encoded protein: CASSVDKGTVGTEAFF.

The chain uses TRBV2 and TRBJ2-4; 7 positions agree with TRBD1. V lost 5 bases, J lost 5 bases, and 6 bases stayed unmatched. CDR3 length: 14 amino acids. Germline V lookup: CDR1 SNHLY, CDR2 FYNNEI. The CDR3 sequence: CASSTPGQQNIQYF. DNA for the CDR3: TGTGCCAGCAGTACCCCGGGACAGCAAAACATTCAGTACTTC. The entire variable domain, with the rest obtained from reference TRBV2 and TRBJ2-4, is as follows: EPEVTQTPSHQVTQMGQEVILRCVPISNHLYFYWYRQILGQKVEFLVSFYNNEISEKSEIFDDQFSVERPDGSNFTLKIRSTKLEDSAMYFCASSTPGQQNIQYFGAGTRLSVL.

This clone has only one observation. CDR3 amino acids: CASSLDGLSYGYTF. The CDR3 DNA sequence: TGTGCCAGCTCACTTGATGGACTTAGCTATGGCTACACCTTC. This chain uses TRBV18 with TRBJ1-2; D gene uncertain. From germline, CDR1 is KGHSH and CDR2 LQKENI. Trimming cost V 4 bases and J 4 bases, with 13 bases left between them. CDR3 length: 14 amino acids.

In this sample, this clone turned up once. This sequence joins TRBV6-5 and TRBJ1-1; 9 nucleotides agree with TRBD1. Germline lookup yields CDR1 MNHEY and CDR2 SVGAGI. Germline trimming cut 10 bases from V and 7 bases from J; bases unmatched to any gene: 7. This CDR3 is 12 amino acids long. In DNA form, the CDR3 reads TGTGCCAACAGACAGGGGGTAGATGAAGCTTTCTTT. Encoded protein: CANRQGVDEAFF.

The chain carries TRBV5-5 and TRBJ1-1; D ambiguous. Germline V gives CDR1 SGHKS, CDR2 YYEKEE (reference sequence). The CDR3 loop spans 14 amino acids. Trimming removed 2 bases from V and 0 bases from J, with 8 bases in between. The CDR3: CASSLLPVNTEAFF. The CDR3 region has the DNA TGTGCCAGCAGCTTATTACCAGTGAACACTGAAGCTTTCTTT.

This chain connects TRBV6-5 to TRBJ2-1, with 12 bases that match TRBD2. CDR3 length equals 16 residues. V was pared by 4 bases and J by 7 bases, with 8 bases of the junction left unmatched. Germline CDR1 and CDR2: MNHEY and SVGAGI. The CDR3 here is CASSSSGLAGRNEQFF. CDR3 nucleotides: TGTGCCAGCAGTTCCTCCGGACTAGCGGGGAGGAATGAGCAGTTCTTC.

The rearrangement links TRBV11-2 to TRBJ1-1; D gene ambiguous. With 5 bases removed from V and 10 bases from J, the gap between germline ends came to 20 bases. Looked up from germline, CDR1 is SGHAT and CDR2 is FQNNGV. The CDR3 is 14 amino acids. Written as DNA, the CDR3 is TGTGCCAGCAGCCTCGGCGGGAACCTATTTGGAGCTTTCTTT. Amino acids: CASSLGGNLFGAFF.

The V and J genes are TRBV5-1 and TRBJ1-4, with 7 positions matching TRBD1. The CDR3 sequence is 16 residues long. Germline V gene lookup returns CDR1 SGHRS and CDR2 YFSETQ. V lost 1 base to trimming and J lost 1 base; unmatched junction nucleotides: 4. The CDR3 reads CASSLSGGVTNEKLFF. The CDR3 DNA reads TGCGCCAGCAGCTTGTCAGGGGGAGTAACTAATGAAAAACTGTTTTTT.

The rearrangement uses TRBV5-4 and TRBJ1-2; D gene uncertain. The CDR3 spans 13 residues. V lost 4 bases, J lost 4 bases, and 11 bases lay in between. Germline CDR1 reads SGHNT; CDR2 reads YYREEE (reference sequence). The CDR3 bases are TGTGCCAGCAGCCCAGAGGGATTCTATGGCTACACCTTC. It translates to CASSPEGFYGYTF.

The chain links TRBV5-8 to TRBJ1-2; 9 nucleotides agree with TRBD1. This CDR3 is 16 amino acids long. CDR1 and CDR2 from the germline V gene are SGHTS and YDEGEE. The ends lost 4 bases at V and 3 bases at J; junction bases unmatched: 10. CDR3 bases: TGTGCCAGCAGCCTCCTTGGAGGGACAGGGCACTATGGCTACACCTTC. Its translation: CASSLLGGTGHYGYTF. The whole variable domain, remainder taken from reference TRBV5-8 and TRBJ1-2, is EAGVTQSPTHLIKTRGQQATLRCSPISGHTSVYWYQQALGLGLQFLLWYDEGEERNRGNFPPRFSGRQFPNYSSELNVNALELEDSALYLCASSLLGGTGHYGYTFGSGTRLTVV.

V gene TRBV3-1 (or the pseudogene TRBV3-2) combines with J gene TRBJ1-4; perhaps TRBD1 as D (6 bases). The CDR3 totals 13 residues. Trimming took off 8 bases at V and 8 bases at J, with 15 bases between the two ends. Germline loops: CDR1 LGHDT, CDR2 YNNKEL (reference sequence). CDR3 sequence: CASSLGQGEKLFF. For the CDR3, the DNA is TGTGCCAGCTCCTTGGGGCAGGGGGAAAAACTGTTTTTT.

This sequence joins TRBV18 and TRBJ1-1, with D unclear. Deletions cut 2 bases from V and 3 bases from J, with 10 bases between. Germline-derived CDR1 and CDR2 are KGHSH and LQKENI. The CDR3 covers 14 residues. The DNA for the CDR3 is TGTGCCAGCTCACCAACCGGGGAAGACACTGAAGCTTTCTTT. It codes for CASSPTGEDTEAFF.

This clone was detected a few times. The chain carries TRBV6-5 and TRBJ1-4, with D possibly being TRBD1 (5 bases). CDR1 and CDR2 (germline): MNHEY, SVGAGI. This CDR3 is 13 amino acids long. V was shortened by 4 bases and J by 8 bases, with 11 bases between the two germline ends. CDR3 DNA: TGTGCCAGCAGTTTGACAGAGCGAGAAAAACTGTTTTTT. Protein product: CASSLTEREKLFF.

This sequence joins TRBV9 and TRBJ1-6; 9 bases are a match to TRBD1. J was trimmed by 5 bases and V by 7 bases; bases with no gene match: 7. The CDR3 is made up of 15 amino acids. Germline V lookup: CDR1 SGDLS, CDR2 YYNGEE. CDR3 DNA: TGTGCCAGCGGACAGGGGCAGCCGAATAATTCACCCCTCCACTTT. Translated: CASGQGQPNNSPLHF.

J is TRBJ2-2 and V is TRBV9; D uncertain. This CDR3 contains 16 residues. Deletions cut 0 bases from V and 4 bases from J, with 13 bases between. The germline gives CDR1 SGDLS, CDR2 YYNGEE. In DNA, the CDR3 is TGTGCCAGCAGCGTAGACGGCGAGGTTGCCACCGGGGAGCTGTTTTTT. Protein product: CASSVDGEVATGELFF.

The chain is built from TRBV19 and TRBJ1-5; D gene unclear. V was clipped by 5 bases and J by 4 bases, with 15 bases between them. Germline CDR1 and CDR2: LNHDA and SQIVND (reference sequence). This CDR3 is built from 15 residues. Written as DNA, the CDR3 is TGTGCCAGTAGTGCTACATGGGCTCAAAATCAGCCCCAGCATTTT. Its translation is CASSATWAQNQPQHF.

The count of this clone is one. The chain is built from TRBV5-1 and TRBJ1-2, with D perhaps TRBD1 (6 bases). The CDR3 runs to 14 residues. Trimming left V 4 bases short and J 0 bases short, with 10 bases between. CDR1 is SGHRS, CDR2 YFSETQ, per germline. In DNA, the CDR3 is TGCGCCAGCAGCCCGGACAGCACTAACTATGGCTACACCTTC. Encoded protein: CASSPDSTNYGYTF.

The chain has TRBV7-9 and TRBJ2-1; 15 bases align to TRBD2. CDR1 and CDR2 from the germline V gene are SEHNR and FQNEAQ (reference sequence). This CDR3 is 16 amino acids long. Unmatched junction bases numbered 8, after V lost 5 bases and J lost 9 bases. The CDR3 loop reads CASSTQGLAGGTEQFF. The CDR3, as DNA: TGTGCCAGCAGCACCCAGGGACTAGCGGGGGGCACTGAGCAGTTCTTC.